This T cell receptor (beta chain) was captured in a study of blood T cell repertoires in COVID-19. V lost 4 bases, J lost 5 bases, and 9 bases stayed unmatched. Germline CDR1 reads SGDLS; CDR2 reads YYNGEE. The length of the CDR3 is 15 residues. The data were produced by immunoSEQ multiplex PCR, yet TCRdb's version contains in-frame clones alone and is incomplete. This sample has around 70,000 clones; around three quarters occur once, and the top ten carry around 9.6%. The receptor was derived from a human donor in a cohort sampled during active COVID-19. The material sequenced was peripheral blood. V is TRBV9 and J is TRBJ2-1; TRBD2 agrees at 7 bases. CDR3 bases: TGTGCCAGCAGCCCCCAGGGACTACCTAACAATGAGCAGTTCTTC. Amino acid sequence: CASSPQGLPNNEQFF. The entire variable domain, with the rest obtained from reference TRBV9 and TRBJ2-1, is as follows: DSGVTQTPKHLITATGQRVTLRCSPRSGDLSVYWYQQSLDQGLQFLIQYYNGEERAKGNILERFSAQQFPDLHSELNLSSLELGDSALYFCASSPQGLPNNEQFFGPGTRLTVL.